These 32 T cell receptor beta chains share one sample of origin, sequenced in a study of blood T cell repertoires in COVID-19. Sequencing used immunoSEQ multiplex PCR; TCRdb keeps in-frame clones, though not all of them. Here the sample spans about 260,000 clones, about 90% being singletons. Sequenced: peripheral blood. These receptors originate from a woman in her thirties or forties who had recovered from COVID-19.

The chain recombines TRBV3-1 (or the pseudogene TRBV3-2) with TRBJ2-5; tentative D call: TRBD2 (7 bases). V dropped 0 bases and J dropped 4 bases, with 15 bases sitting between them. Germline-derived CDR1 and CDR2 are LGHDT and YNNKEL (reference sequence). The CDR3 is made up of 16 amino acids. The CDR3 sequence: CASSQEAGARGETQYF. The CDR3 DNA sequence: TGTGCCAGCAGCCAAGAGGCGGGGGCGAGGGGAGAGACCCAGTACTTC.

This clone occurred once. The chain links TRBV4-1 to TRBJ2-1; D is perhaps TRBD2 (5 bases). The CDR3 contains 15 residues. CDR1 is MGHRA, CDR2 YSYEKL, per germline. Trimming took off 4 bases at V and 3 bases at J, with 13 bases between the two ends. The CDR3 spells CASSPRGSIYNEQFF. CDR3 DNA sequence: TGCGCCAGCAGCCCCCGGGGAAGCATCTACAATGAGCAGTTCTTC.

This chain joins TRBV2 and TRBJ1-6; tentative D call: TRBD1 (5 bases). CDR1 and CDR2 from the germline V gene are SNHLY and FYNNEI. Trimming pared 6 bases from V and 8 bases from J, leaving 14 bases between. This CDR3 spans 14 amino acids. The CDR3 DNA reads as TGTGCCAGCAGAGGGGTCCTACTTTATTCACCCCTCCACTTT. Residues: CASRGVLLYSPLHF.

DNA of the CDR3: TGTGCCAGCAGCTTGGGTGACAGGGGGAACACTGAAGCTTTCTTT. Its translation is CASSLGDRGNTEAFF. The chain carries TRBV5-5 and TRBJ1-1; 8 bases map to TRBD1. Unmatched junction bases numbered 2, after V lost 0 bases and J lost 1 base. Germline-derived CDR1 and CDR2 are SGHKS and YYEKEE (reference sequence). This CDR3 region has 15 residues.

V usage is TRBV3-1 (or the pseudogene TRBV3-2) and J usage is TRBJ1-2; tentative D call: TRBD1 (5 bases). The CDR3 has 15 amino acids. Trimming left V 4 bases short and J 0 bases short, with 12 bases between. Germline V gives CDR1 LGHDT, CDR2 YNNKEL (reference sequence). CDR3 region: CASSPDTGANYGYTF. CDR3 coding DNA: TGTGCCAGCAGCCCGGACACTGGGGCTAACTATGGCTACACCTTC.

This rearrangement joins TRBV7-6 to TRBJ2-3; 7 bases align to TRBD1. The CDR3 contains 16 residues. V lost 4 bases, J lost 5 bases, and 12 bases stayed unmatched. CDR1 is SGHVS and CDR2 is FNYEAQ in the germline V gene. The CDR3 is CASSSRQGILGDTQYF. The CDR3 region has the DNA TGTGCCAGCAGCTCACGACAGGGTATTTTGGGAGATACGCAGTATTTT.

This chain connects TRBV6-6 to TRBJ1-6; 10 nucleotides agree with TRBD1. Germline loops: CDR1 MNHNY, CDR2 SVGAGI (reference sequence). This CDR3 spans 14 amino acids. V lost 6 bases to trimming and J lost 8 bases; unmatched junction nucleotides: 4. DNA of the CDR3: TGTGCCAGCAGGTCCGGGACAGGGGATTCACCCCTCCACTTT. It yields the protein CASRSGTGDSPLHF.

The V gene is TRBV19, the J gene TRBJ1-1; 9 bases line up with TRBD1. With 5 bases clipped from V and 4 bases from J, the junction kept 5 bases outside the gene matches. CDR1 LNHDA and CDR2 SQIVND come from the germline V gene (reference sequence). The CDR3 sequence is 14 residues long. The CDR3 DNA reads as TGTGCCAGTAGTGGGACAGGGTGGTCCACTGAAGCTTTCTTT. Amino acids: CASSGTGWSTEAFF.

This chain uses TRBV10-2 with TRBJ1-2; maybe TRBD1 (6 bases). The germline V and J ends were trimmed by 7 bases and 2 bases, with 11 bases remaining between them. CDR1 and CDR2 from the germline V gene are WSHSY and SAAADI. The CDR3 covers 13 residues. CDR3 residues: CASKSQGNYGYTF. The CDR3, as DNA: TGCGCCAGCAAATCCCAGGGGAACTATGGCTACACCTTC.

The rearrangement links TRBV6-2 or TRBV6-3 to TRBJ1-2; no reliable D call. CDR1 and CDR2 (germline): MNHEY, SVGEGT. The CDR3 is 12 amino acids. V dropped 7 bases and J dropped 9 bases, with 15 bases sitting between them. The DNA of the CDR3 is TGTGCCAGCACCCCTGGGGAGTCTAGCTACACCTTC. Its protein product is CASTPGESSYTF.

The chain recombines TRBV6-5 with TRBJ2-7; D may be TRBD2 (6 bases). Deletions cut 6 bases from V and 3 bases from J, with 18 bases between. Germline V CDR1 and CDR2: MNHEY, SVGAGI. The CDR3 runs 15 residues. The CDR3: CASRPFTGVNYEQYF. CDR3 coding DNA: TGTGCCAGCAGGCCCTTTACGGGGGTGAACTACGAGCAGTACTTC.

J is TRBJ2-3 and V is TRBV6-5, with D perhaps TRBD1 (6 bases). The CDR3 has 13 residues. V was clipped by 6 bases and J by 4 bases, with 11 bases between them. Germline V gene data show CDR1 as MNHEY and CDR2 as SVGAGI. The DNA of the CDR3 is TGTGCCAGCAGATTTCCAGGGGCAGATACGCAGTATTTT. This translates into CASRFPGADTQYF.

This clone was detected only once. The CDR3 reads CASAGQGKGNTEAFF. As DNA, the CDR3 is TGTGCCAGCGCTGGACAGGGAAAGGGGAACACTGAAGCTTTCTTT. The chain joins TRBV19 to TRBJ1-1; 8 positions match TRBD1. The CDR3 has 15 amino acids. Germline CDR1 reads LNHDA; CDR2 reads SQIVND (reference sequence). J was trimmed by 1 base and V by 9 bases; bases with no gene match: 10.

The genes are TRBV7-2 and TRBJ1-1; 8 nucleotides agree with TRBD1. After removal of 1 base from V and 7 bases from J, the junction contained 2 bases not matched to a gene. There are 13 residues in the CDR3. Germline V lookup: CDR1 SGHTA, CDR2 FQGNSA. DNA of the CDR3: TGTGCCAGCAGCTTAGGACAGGGGCTTGAAGCTTTCTTT. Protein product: CASSLGQGLEAFF.

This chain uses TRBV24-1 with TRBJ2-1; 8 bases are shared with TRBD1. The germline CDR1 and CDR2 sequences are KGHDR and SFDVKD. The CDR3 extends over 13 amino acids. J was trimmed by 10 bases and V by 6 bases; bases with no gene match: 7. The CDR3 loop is CATSTGTGGEQFF. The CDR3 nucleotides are TGTGCCACCAGTACCGGGACAGGTGGCGAGCAGTTCTTC.

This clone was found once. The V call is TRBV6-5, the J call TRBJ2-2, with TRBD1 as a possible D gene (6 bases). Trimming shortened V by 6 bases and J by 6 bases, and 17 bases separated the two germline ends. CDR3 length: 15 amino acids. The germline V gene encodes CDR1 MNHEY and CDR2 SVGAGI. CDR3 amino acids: CASRVNTNRAGELFF. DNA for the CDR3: TGTGCCAGCAGGGTGAACACTAACAGGGCCGGGGAGCTGTTTTTT.

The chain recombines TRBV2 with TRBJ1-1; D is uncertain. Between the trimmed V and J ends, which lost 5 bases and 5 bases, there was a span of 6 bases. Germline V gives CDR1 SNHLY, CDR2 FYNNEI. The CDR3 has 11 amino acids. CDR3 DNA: TGTGCCAGCAGTTCGGGGACTGAAGCTTTCTTT. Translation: CASSSGTEAFF.

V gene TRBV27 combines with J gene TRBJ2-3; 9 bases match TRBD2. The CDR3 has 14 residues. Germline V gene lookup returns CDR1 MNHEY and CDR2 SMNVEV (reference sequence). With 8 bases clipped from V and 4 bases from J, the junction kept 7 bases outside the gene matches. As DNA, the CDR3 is TGTGCCAGCTCTGGACTAGCGAGGGCAGATACGCAGTATTTT. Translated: CASSGLARADTQYF.

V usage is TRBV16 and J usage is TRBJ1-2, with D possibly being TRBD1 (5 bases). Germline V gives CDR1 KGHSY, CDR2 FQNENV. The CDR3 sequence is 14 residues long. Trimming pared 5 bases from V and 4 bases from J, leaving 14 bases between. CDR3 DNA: TGTGCCAGCAGCAAAGACAGACGCGCCTATGGCTACACCTTC. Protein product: CASSKDRRAYGYTF.

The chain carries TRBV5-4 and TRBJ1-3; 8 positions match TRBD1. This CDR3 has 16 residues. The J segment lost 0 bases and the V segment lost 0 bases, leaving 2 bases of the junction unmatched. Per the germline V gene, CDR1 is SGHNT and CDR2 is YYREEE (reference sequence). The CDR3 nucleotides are TGTGCCAGCAGCTTGGGGGGACAGGTCTCTGGAAACACCATATATTTT. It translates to CASSLGGQVSGNTIYF.

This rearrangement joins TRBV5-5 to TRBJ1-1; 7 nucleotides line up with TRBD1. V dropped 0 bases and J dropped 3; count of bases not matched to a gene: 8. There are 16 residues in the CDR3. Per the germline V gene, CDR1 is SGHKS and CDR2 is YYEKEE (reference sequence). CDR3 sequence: CASSLESDRRYTEAFF. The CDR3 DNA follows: TGTGCCAGCAGCTTGGAGTCGGACAGGAGGTACACTGAAGCTTTCTTT. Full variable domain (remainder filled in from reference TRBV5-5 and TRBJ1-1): DAGVTQSPTHLIKTRGQQVTLRCSPISGHKSVSWYQQVLGQGPQFIFQYYEKEERGRGNFPDRFSARQFPNYSSELNVNALLLGDSALYLCASSLESDRRYTEAFFGQGTRLTVV.

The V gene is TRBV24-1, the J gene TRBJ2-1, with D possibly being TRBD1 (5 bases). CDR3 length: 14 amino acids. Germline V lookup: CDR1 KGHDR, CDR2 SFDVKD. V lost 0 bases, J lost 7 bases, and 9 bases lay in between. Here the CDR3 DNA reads TGTGCCACCAGTGATTTGGGGGCAGGGAATGAGCAGTTCTTC. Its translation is CATSDLGAGNEQFF.

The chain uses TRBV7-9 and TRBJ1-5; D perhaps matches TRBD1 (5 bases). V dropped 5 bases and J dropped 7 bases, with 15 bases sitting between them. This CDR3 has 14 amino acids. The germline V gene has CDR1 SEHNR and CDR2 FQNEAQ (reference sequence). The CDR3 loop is CASSQWGSEQPQHF. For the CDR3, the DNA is TGTGCCAGCAGCCAATGGGGCAGTGAACAGCCCCAGCATTTT.

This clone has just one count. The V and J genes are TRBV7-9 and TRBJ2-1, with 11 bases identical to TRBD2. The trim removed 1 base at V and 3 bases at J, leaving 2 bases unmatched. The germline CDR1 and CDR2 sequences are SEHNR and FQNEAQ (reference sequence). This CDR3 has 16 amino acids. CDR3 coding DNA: TGTGCCAGCAGCTTAGGACTAGCGGGGAACTACAATGAGCAGTTCTTC. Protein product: CASSLGLAGNYNEQFF.

This chain's CDR3 is CASSSYTDLDGYTF. For the CDR3, the DNA is TGTGCCAGCAGTTCCTATACAGATCTCGATGGCTACACCTTC. This chain uses TRBV27 with TRBJ1-2; D unresolved. This CDR3 is built from 14 residues. The V and J ends lost 4 bases and 6 bases respectively, with 15 bases between them. In germline, CDR1 is MNHEY, CDR2 SMNVEV (reference sequence).

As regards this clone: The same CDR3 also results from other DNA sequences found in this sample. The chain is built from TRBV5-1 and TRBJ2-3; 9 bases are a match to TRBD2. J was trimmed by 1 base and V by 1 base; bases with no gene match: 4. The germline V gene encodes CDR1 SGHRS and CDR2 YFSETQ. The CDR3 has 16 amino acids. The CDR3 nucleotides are TGCGCCAGCAGCTTGTTGGCGGGGGGGGGCACAGATACGCAGTATTTT. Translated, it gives CASSLLAGGGTDTQYF.

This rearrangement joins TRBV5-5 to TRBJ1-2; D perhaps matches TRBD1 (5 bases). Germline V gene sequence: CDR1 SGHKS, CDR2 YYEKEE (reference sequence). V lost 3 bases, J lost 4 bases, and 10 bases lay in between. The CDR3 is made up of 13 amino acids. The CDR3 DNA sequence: TGTGCCAGCAGCTCCGGGCAGGGCTATGGCTACACCTTC. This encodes CASSSGQGYGYTF.

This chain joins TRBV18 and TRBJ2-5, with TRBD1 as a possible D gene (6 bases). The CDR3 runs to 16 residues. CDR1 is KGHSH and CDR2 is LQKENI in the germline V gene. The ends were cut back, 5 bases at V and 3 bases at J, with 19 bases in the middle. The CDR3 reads CASSALGQANEETQYF. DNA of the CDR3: TGTGCCAGCTCAGCACTGGGACAAGCTAACGAAGAGACCCAGTACTTC. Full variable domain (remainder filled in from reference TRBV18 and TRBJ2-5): NAGVMQNPRHLVRRRGQEARLRCSPMKGHSHVYWYRQLPEEGLKFMVYLQKENIIDESGMPKERFSAEFPKEGPSILRIQQVVRGDSAAYFCASSALGQANEETQYFGPGTRLLVL.

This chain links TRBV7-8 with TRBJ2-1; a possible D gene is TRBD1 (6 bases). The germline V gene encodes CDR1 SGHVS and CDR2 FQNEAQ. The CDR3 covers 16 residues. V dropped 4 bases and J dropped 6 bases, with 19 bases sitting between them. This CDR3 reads CASSSTTGPRGNEQFF. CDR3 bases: TGTGCCAGCAGCTCTACGACAGGCCCCAGGGGCAATGAGCAGTTCTTC. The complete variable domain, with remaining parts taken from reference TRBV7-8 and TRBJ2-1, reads GAGVSQSPRYKVAKRGQDVALRCDPISGHVSLFWYQQALGQGPEFLTYFQNEAQLDKSGLPSDRFFAERPEGSVSTLKIQRTQQEDSAVYLCASSSTTGPRGNEQFFGPGTRLTVL.

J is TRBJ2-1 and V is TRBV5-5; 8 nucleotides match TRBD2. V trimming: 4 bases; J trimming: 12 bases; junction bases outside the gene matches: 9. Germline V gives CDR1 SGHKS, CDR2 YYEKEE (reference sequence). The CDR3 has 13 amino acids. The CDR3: CASSLNGGAVQFF. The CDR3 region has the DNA TGTGCCAGCAGCCTCAACGGGGGGGCCGTGCAGTTCTTC.

The DNA for the CDR3 is TGTGCCAGTTCTCAGGGGACGGGCACTGAAGCTTTCTTT. This translates into CASSQGTGTEAFF. The chain couples TRBV18 to TRBJ1-1; perhaps TRBD1 as D (6 bases). Germline CDR1 is KGHSH and CDR2 is LQKENI. Deletions cut 9 bases from V and 4 bases from J, with 15 bases between. The CDR3 spans 13 residues.

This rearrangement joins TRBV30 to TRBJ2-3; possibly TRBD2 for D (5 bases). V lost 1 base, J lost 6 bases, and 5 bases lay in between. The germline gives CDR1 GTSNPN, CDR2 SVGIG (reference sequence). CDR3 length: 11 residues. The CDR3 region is CAWSASDTQYF. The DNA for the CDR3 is TGTGCCTGGAGTGCTAGCGATACGCAGTATTTT.